This TCR beta chain was recovered during a study of response to subunit inactivated influenza vaccine. Per germline, CDR1 ENHRY and CDR2 SYGVKD. V was clipped by 5 bases and J by 3 bases; unmatched bases: 1. CDR3 size: 13 residues. One entry per CDR3 protein results from TCRdb running MiXCR on the RT-PCR reads. The table shows more than 450,000 distinct CDR3 sequences, with about 11% occurring only once. These data were also reused for a study on T cells expressing NK-cell markers. Turning to that study: UMIs accompanied the 5'RACE template switching by which TCR beta cDNA was made. Beta-chain profiling covered CD3+CD56+NKG2C+, CD3+CD56+NKG2C- and CD3+CD56-NKG2C+ sorted subsets. Dominant NKG2C+ clonotypes accounted for roughly 1.0-7.0% of CD8+ T cells in a handful of donors. These clonotypes additionally ranked first within the CD3+CD56-NKG2C+ fraction of a few donors.

The sample here was PBMCs from blood, taken on the day of vaccination. The receptor's source is a man aged 50-59 years who received an inactivated influenza vaccine. The chain combines TRBV10-3 with TRBJ2-5; TRBD1 matches at 9 bases. CDR3 bases: TGTGCCATCAGTCGGACAGGGGAAGAGACCCAGTACTTC. It codes for CAISRTGEETQYF.